Below, 12 T cell receptor beta chains from the same sample are listed, as sequenced in a study of T cell responses to AZD1222 COVID-19 vaccine. Clones were read by immunoSEQ multiplex PCR, and TCRdb kept only the in-frame ones, dropping some. The data show 130,000 to 150,000 clones, around 88% seen once. The material was peripheral blood, obtained on day 0 of MenACWY control vaccination. These receptors were collected from an adult in good health.

This clone was found a few times. CDR3 nucleotides: TGTGCCAGCGACGGGGGGCCGTCAGAGACCCAGTACTTC. Amino acid sequence: CASDGGPSETQYF. The V call is TRBV12-3 or TRBV12-4, the J call TRBJ2-5; weak D call: TRBD2 (7 bases). Trimming left V 8 bases short and J 4 bases short, with 14 bases between. This CDR3 contains 13 residues.

This chain links TRBV18 with TRBJ2-1, with 11 bases matching TRBD2. The CDR3 contains 16 residues. From germline, CDR1 is KGHSH and CDR2 LQKENI. V was clipped by 6 bases and J by 2 bases; unmatched bases: 6. CDR3 region: CASSRGTSGAYNEQFF. CDR3 nucleotides: TGTGCCAGCTCTCGGGGGACTAGCGGAGCCTACAATGAGCAGTTCTTC.

The chain carries TRBV5-1 and TRBJ2-3, with 9 nucleotides matching TRBD2. CDR1 and CDR2 from the germline V gene are SGHRS and YFSETQ. The CDR3 contains 17 residues. The ends lost 0 bases at V and 4 bases at J; junction bases unmatched: 9. CDR3 nucleotide sequence: TGCGCCAGCAGCTTGGTTTTTGGCGGGGGGGCCGCAGATACGCAGTATTTT. As protein: CASSLVFGGGAADTQYF.

The genes are TRBV30 and TRBJ1-2; possible D gene TRBD1, 5 bases. The germline V gene has CDR1 GTSNPN and CDR2 SVGIG (reference sequence). With 5 bases removed from V and 9 bases from J, the gap between germline ends came to 19 bases. The length of the CDR3 is 13 residues. DNA of the CDR3: TGTGCCTGGGCCGTTTCGGGGGGAGTGAGCTACACCTTC. Encoded protein: CAWAVSGGVSYTF.

The chain combines TRBV20-1 with TRBJ1-1, with unresolved D. The ends were cut back, 3 bases at V and 1 base at J, with 15 bases in the middle. The germline V gene has CDR1 DFQATT and CDR2 SNEGSKA (reference sequence). This CDR3 is 15 amino acids long. Here the CDR3 reads CSASKHQARNTEAFF. CDR3 bases: TGCAGTGCTAGTAAACACCAAGCTAGGAACACTGAAGCTTTCTTT.

V is TRBV7-2 and J is TRBJ1-3; 8 bases fit TRBD1. The J segment lost 3 bases and the V segment lost 5 bases, leaving 6 bases of the junction unmatched. CDR1 and CDR2 (germline): SGHTA, FQGNSA. This CDR3 comprises 15 residues. CDR3 DNA sequence: TGTGCCAGCAGCCTACAGGGGGGTCTTGGAAACACCATATATTTT. Translating it yields CASSLQGGLGNTIYF.

The rearrangement uses TRBV6-2 or TRBV6-3 and TRBJ2-6; D remains ambiguous. The CDR3 length is 15 residues. Deletions cut 0 bases from V and 3 bases from J, with 6 bases between. Germline assignment: CDR1 MNHEY and CDR2 SVGEGT. As DNA, the CDR3 is TGTGCCAGCAGTTACTCCCCAGGTGGGGCCAACGTCCTGACTTTC. This sequence encodes CASSYSPGGANVLTF.

The rearrangement links TRBV4-1 to TRBJ1-5, with D unclear. Germline V gene lookup returns CDR1 MGHRA and CDR2 YSYEKL. This CDR3 has 15 amino acids. V was shortened by 1 base and J by 2 bases, with 9 bases between the two germline ends. Here the CDR3 DNA reads TGCGCCAGCAGCCAAGGCCTTGGGGGCAATCAGCCCCAGCATTTT. Translating it yields CASSQGLGGNQPQHF.

The J gene is TRBJ2-2, the V gene TRBV5-1; possible D gene TRBD1, 5 bases. V gave up 1 base and J gave up 2 bases, with 9 bases separating them. Looked up from germline, CDR1 is SGHRS and CDR2 is YFSETQ. The CDR3 has 15 residues. DNA for the CDR3: TGCGCCAGCAGCTTGTGGCAGGGCAACACCGGGGAGCTGTTTTTT. It is translated as CASSLWQGNTGELFF. The whole variable domain, remainder taken from reference TRBV5-1 and TRBJ2-2, is KAGVTQTPRYLIKTRGQQVTLSCSPISGHRSVSWYQQTPGQGLQFLFEYFSETQRNKGNFPGRFSGRQFSNSRSEMNVSTLELGDSALYLCASSLWQGNTGELFFGEGSRLTVL.

The V call is TRBV28, the J call TRBJ1-4, with TRBD1 matching 8 bases. The CDR3 has 16 residues. V trimming: 7 bases; J trimming: 0 bases; junction bases outside the gene matches: 7. Germline V gene data show CDR1 as MDHEN and CDR2 as SYDVKM. CDR3 amino acids: CASKWQGASTNEKLFF. The CDR3, as DNA: TGTGCCAGCAAGTGGCAGGGGGCATCAACTAATGAAAAACTGTTTTTT.

This clone is a singleton in its sample. The rearrangement uses TRBV7-3 and TRBJ1-2; 10 nucleotides align to TRBD1. Per the germline V gene, CDR1 is SGHTA and CDR2 is FQGTGA. This CDR3 contains 14 residues. V dropped 5 bases and J dropped 8; count of bases not matched to a gene: 8. In nucleotides, the CDR3 is TGTGCCAGCAGCCCACCCGGACAGGGGGGAGGCTACACCTTC. It encodes CASSPPGQGGGYTF.

J is TRBJ2-7 and V is TRBV11-3, with a possible D match to TRBD2 (7 bases). Germline CDR1 reads SGHNT; CDR2 reads YENEEA. Trimming took 2 bases from V and 7 from J, leaving 18 bases between them. The CDR3 is made up of 15 amino acids. The CDR3 sequence: CASSLTNRGAGEQYF. CDR3 nucleotide sequence: TGTGCCAGCAGCTTAACGAATCGGGGGGCAGGGGAGCAGTACTTC.